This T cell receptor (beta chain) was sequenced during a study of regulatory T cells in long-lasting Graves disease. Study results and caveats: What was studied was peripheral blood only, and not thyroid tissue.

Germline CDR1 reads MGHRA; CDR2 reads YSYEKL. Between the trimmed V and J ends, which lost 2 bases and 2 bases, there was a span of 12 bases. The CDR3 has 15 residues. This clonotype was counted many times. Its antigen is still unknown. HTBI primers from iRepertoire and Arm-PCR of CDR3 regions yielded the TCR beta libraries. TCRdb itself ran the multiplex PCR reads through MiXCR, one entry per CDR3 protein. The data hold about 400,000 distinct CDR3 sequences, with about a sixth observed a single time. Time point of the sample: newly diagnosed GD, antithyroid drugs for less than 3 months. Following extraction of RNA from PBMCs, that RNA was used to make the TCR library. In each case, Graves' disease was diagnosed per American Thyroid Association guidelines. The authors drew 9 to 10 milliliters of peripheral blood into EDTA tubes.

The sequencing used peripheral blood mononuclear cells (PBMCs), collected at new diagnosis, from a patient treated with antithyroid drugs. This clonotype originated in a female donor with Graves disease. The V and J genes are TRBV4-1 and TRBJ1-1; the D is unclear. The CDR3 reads CASSQPGGKNTEAFF. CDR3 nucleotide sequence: TGCGCCAGCAGCCAACCGGGTGGCAAAAACACTGAAGCTTTCTTT.